At least ten counts were recorded for the clone carrying this T cell receptor (beta chain). Repertoires were generated with immunoSEQ multiplex PCR, while TCRdb's copy carries only in-frame clones and drops some. The data contain roughly 200,000 clones, roughly 84% of them singletons. The data originate from a study of blood T cell repertoires in COVID-19. V shed 4 bases and J 10 bases; nucleotides not matched to a gene: 5. In germline, CDR1 is SNHLY, CDR2 FYNNEI. The CDR3 is made up of 12 amino acids. Sequencing was carried out using peripheral blood. This receptor was obtained from a woman aged 40 to 50 who had recovered from COVID-19. The chain employs TRBV2 and TRBJ2-3; 7 nucleotides align to TRBD1. The CDR3 sequence is CASSVTGVAQYF. Written as DNA, the CDR3 is TGTGCCAGCAGTGTCACAGGGGTGGCGCAGTATTTT.